This is a list of T cell receptor beta chains from one sample in a study of cytomegalovirus exposure and HLA in healthy donors. Here immunoSEQ multiplex PCR was the method, and the copy in TCRdb shows in-frame clones only, minus some. The table lists around 240,000 clones, around 80% of them singletons. The source material was PBMCs. The receptors stem from a woman between 40 and 50 years old in good health and CMV-seropositive. The CDR3 runs from the conserved cysteine through the conserved F or W. D genes are given only for firm matches. Only some rows state a clone size, as once, few, many or a class for expanded clones.

NA | NA | TRBJ1-1 | TRBV7-2 | TGTGCCAGCAGCTCAAACAGGGAGGGTACGCGGTTGAACACTGAAGCTTTCTTT | CASSSNREGTRLNTEAFF
TRBD2 | NA | TRBJ2-1 | TRBV10-2 | TGCGCCAGCATGGAGACTAGCGGGGGTTACAATGAGCAGTTCTTC | CASMETSGGYNEQFF
NA | NA | TRBJ2-2 | TRBV6-5 | TGTGCCAGTAGAGGCGACACCGGGGAGCTGTTTTTT | CASRGDTGELFF
TRBD2 | few | TRBJ2-7 | TRBV7-6 | TGTGCCAGCAGCTTAGAAGGCGGGAGATCCCACGAGCAGTACTTC | CASSLEGGRSHEQYF
TRBD2 | few | TRBJ2-7 | TRBV7-3 | TGTGCCAGCAGCTTAGCGGGGGGGCAGCAGTACGAGCAGTACTTC | CASSLAGGQQYEQYF
NA | NA | TRBJ1-2 | TRBV9 | TGTGCCAGCAGCGGTGTGAGCTATGGCTACACCTTC | CASSGVSYGYTF
TRBD2 | NA | TRBJ2-7 | TRBV2 | TGTGCCAGCATTTCCCCCGGGAGGGAGAGCTCCTACGAGCAGTACTTC | CASISPGRESSYEQYF
TRBD2 | NA | TRBJ2-1 | TRBV5-1 | TGCGCCAGCAGCTTGGGGACTAGCGGGAGGATCTCCTACAATGAGCAGTTCTTC | CASSLGTSGRISYNEQFF
TRBD2 | NA | TRBJ2-1 | TRBV7-2 | TGTGCCAGCAGCTTAGTCCCTCGGCTAGCGGGGAACAATGAGCAGTTCTTC | CASSLVPRLAGNNEQFF
NA | NA | TRBJ1-5 | TRBV6-5 | TGTGCCAGCAGTTACGAGACAGGTGGGGGCAATCAGCCCCAGCATTTT | CASSYETGGGNQPQHF
NA | NA | TRBJ1-5 | TRBV6-6 | TGTGCCAGCAGTTACTCGGTACAGCATAGCAATCAGCCCCAGCATTTT | CASSYSVQHSNQPQHF
TRBD2 | NA | TRBJ2-1 | TRBV23-1 | TGCGCCAGCAGTCCTCAATCTATCGCGGTAGCGGGATCTAACTACAATGAGCAGTTCTTC | CASSPQSIAVAGSNYNEQFF
NA | NA | TRBJ2-3 | TRBV30 | TGTGCCTGGACCTACAGGGTAGATACGCAGTATTTT | CAWTYRVDTQYF
NA | NA | TRBJ2-5 | TRBV7-9 | TGTGCCAGCAGCTCCCCTCAAGAGACAGAGTACCAAGAGACCCAGTACTTC | CASSSPQETEYQETQYF
NA | NA | TRBJ2-2 | TRBV5-4 | TGTGCCAGCAGCTTGTCGCAGGGTCGGAGCACCGGGGAGCTGTTTTTT | CASSLSQGRSTGELFF
NA | NA | TRBJ2-3 | TRBV9 | TGTGCCAGCAGCGCCCGGACAGACCCTACCGATACGCAGTATTTT | CASSARTDPTDTQYF
NA | NA | TRBJ1-4 | TRBV9 | TGTGCCAGCAGCGTAGAGGGGGACGGCTCAACTAATGAAAAACTGTTTTTT | CASSVEGDGSTNEKLFF
NA | once | TRBJ2-1 | TRBV5-5 | TGTGCCAGCAGCGGAACTAGCAGTACCGATGAGCAGTTCTTC | CASSGTSSTDEQFF
TRBD1 | NA | TRBJ2-2 | TRBV10-3 | TGTGCCATCAAAACAGGGGTTAACACCGGGGAGCTGTTTTTT | CAIKTGVNTGELFF
NA | NA | TRBJ2-7 | TRBV5-1 | TGCGCCAGCAGCTTGGGTCAGGGCGCACTCTACGAGCAGTACTTC | CASSLGQGALYEQYF
NA | NA | TRBJ1-1 | TRBV5-4 | TGTGCCAGCAGCTTGCAGGGTGTGGCTGAAGCTTTCTTT | CASSLQGVAEAFF
NA | NA | TRBJ2-3 | TRBV7-9 | TGTGCCAGCAGCCCAAACACCTCCACAGATACGCAGTATTTT | CASSPNTSTDTQYF
TRBD2 | few | TRBJ2-7 | TRBV10-1 | TGCGCCAGCAGTGAGTCTGCGGCTAGCGGCATCTACGAGCAGTACTTC | CASSESAASGIYEQYF
NA | NA | TRBJ1-1 | TRBV30 | TGTGCCTGGAGTGTAGGCACGGCGGGGGACACTGAAGCTTTCTTT | CAWSVGTAGDTEAFF
TRBD1 | NA | TRBJ1-1 | TRBV7-2 | TGTGCCAGCAGCTCGGGACAGGGCTGGGGGTCAGGCACTGAAGCTTTCTTT | CASSSGQGWGSGTEAFF
TRBD1 | NA | TRBJ1-1 | TRBV10-3 | TGTGCCATCAGTGAGCGGGGACAGGGGGCCTTGGACACTGAAGCTTTCTTT | CAISERGQGALDTEAFF
NA | NA | TRBJ2-7 | TRBV5-1 | TGCGCCAGCGGTAGGGGCTACGAGCAGTACTTC | CASGRGYEQYF
NA | NA | TRBJ2-7 | TRBV7-9 | TGTGCCAGCAGCCCGCTTAGGAAAATGGTAGGGAGCTCCTACGAGCAGTACTTC | CASSPLRKMVGSSYEQYF
TRBD2 | NA | TRBJ2-1 | TRBV11-3 | TGTGCCAGCAGCCCTCCGGGACTAGCGGGTCACTACAATGAGCAGTTCTTC | CASSPPGLAGHYNEQFF
TRBD2 | NA | TRBJ2-5 | TRBV11-3 | TGTGCCAGCAGCTTAGATTCCCTAGCGGGAGGGAGCCTCCAAGAGACCCAGTACTTC | CASSLDSLAGGSLQETQYF
NA | NA | TRBJ1-2 | TRBV5-8 | TGTGCCAGCAGTCTGGGTGGGGCGGAGAAAAACTATGGCTACACCTTC | CASSLGGAEKNYGYTF
NA | few | TRBJ1-5 | TRBV28 | TGTGCCAGCAGTTTATCTAACAGGGACCAGCCCCAGCATTTT | CASSLSNRDQPQHF
TRBD2 | NA | TRBJ2-3 | TRBV15 | TGTGCCACCAGCAGAGATGTAGCTAGCGGGAGTGTTACGCAGTATTTT | CATSRDVASGSVTQYF
TRBD1 | NA | TRBJ1-5 | TRBV11-2 | TGTGCCAGCAGCCCAGGGACAGATCTAATTAGCAATCAGCCCCAGCATTTT | CASSPGTDLISNQPQHF
TRBD1 | NA | TRBJ1-2 | TRBV4-2 | TGTGCCAGCAGCCAACCCGGACAGGAAGTTAACTATGGCTACACCTTC | CASSQPGQEVNYGYTF
NA | once | TRBJ1-1 | TRBV29-1 | TGCAGCGTTGGTGAGGATGGGACTGAAGCTTTCTTT | CSVGEDGTEAFF
TRBD1 | NA | TRBJ2-4 | TRBV7-6 | TGTGCCAGCAGCTTACGGGTCACAGGGGACATTCAGTACTTC | CASSLRVTGDIQYF
TRBD2 | NA | TRBJ2-7 | TRBV25-1 | TGTGCCAGCAACGGAGCGGGGGCGACCTACGAGCAGTACTTC | CASNGAGATYEQYF
NA | NA | TRBJ2-6 | TRBV10-3 | TGTGCCTCGAGTAACTCTGGGGCCAACGTCCTGACTTTC | CASSNSGANVLTF
TRBD1 | NA | TRBJ2-5 | TRBV14 | TGTGCCAGCAGCCAGGGACAGGCGGCACAGACCCAGTACTTC | CASSQGQAAQTQYF
NA | NA | TRBJ2-7 | TRBV7-2 | TGTGCCAGCAGCTTAGCGCTGCGGGACGAGCAGTACTTC | CASSLALRDEQYF